The 5 T cell receptor beta chains below were found in one sample sequenced in a study of T cells in Graves' hyperthyroidism and ophthalmopathy. Amplification of TCR beta CDR3 regions used RNA as the template. The HTBI primer set served for first-round RT-PCR of the TCR CDR3. Using its own MiXCR run on the multiplex PCR reads, TCRdb lists one record per CDR3 protein. The sample holds a few hundred thousand distinct CDR3 sequences, approximately 14% seen once. Sample: blood. The receptor set was obtained from a woman aged 18-30 years with Graves' hyperthyroidism that later progressed to Graves' ophthalmopathy.

This clonotype appeared many times. The DNA of the CDR3 is TGTGCCAGCAGGTTCTATGGAGATACGCAGTATTTT. This gives the protein CASRFYGDTQYF. The chain couples TRBV12-3 or TRBV12-4 to TRBJ2-3; unclear D gene. V lost 6 bases and J lost 5, with 9 bases in between. The CDR3 runs to 12 residues.

This clonotype has ten or more counts. The V and J genes are TRBV7-3 and TRBJ2-1, with TRBD2 matching over 13 bases. Looked up from germline, CDR1 is SGHTA and CDR2 is FQGTGA. The CDR3 length is 15 residues. The junction had 7 bases not matched to a gene; V was cut back by 5 bases and J by 9 bases. CDR3 nucleotide sequence: TGTGCCAGCAGCAACGGACTAGCGGGAGCGGGTGAGCAGTTCTTC. Translating it yields CASSNGLAGAGEQFF.

This clonotype has a handful of counts. The gene calls are TRBV20-1 and TRBJ2-3, with D unclear. CDR1 DFQATT and CDR2 SNEGSKA come from the germline V gene (reference sequence). The CDR3 loop spans 12 amino acids. V dropped 8 bases and J dropped 2 bases, with 11 bases sitting between them. The CDR3 coding sequence is TGCAGTTCCTGGTGGCACACAGATACGCAGTATTTT. This gives the protein CSSWWHTDTQYF.

In its sample, this clonotype was seen many times. V and J are TRBV7-8 and TRBJ1-3, with D maybe TRBD1 (5 bases). V was clipped by 5 bases and J by 4 bases, with 21 bases between them. Germline assignment: CDR1 SGHVS and CDR2 FQNEAQ. This CDR3 region has 17 residues. CDR3 coding DNA: TGTGCCAGCAGCCCAAGGGGTGGAGGGCTGGCCGGAAACACCATATATTTT. Translated: CASSPRGGGLAGNTIYF.

This clonotype was seen many times. The rearrangement uses TRBV27 and TRBJ2-1; 16 nucleotides match TRBD2. V lost 6 bases, J lost 5 bases, and 1 base stayed unmatched. Germline values: CDR1 MNHEY, CDR2 SMNVEV (reference sequence). CDR3 size: 15 residues. As DNA, the CDR3 is TGTGCCAGCAGGGGACTAGCGGGAGGGAACAATGAGCAGTTCTTC. This translates into CASRGLAGGNNEQFF.